Below, 2 T cell receptor beta chains from the same sample are listed, as sequenced in a study of T-cell reconstitution after alpha-beta-depleted transplantation in children. A TCRbeta library incorporating unique molecular identifiers was prepared. TCRdb fed the PCR reads into MiXCR, producing one record per CDR3 protein. The sample carries more than 550,000 distinct CDR3 sequences, approximately 10% recorded once. The sample was PBMCs from the stem cell graft donor, taken from the stem cell graft. Receptor source: a human donor who donated a stem cell graft to a child with acute myeloid leukemia.

This clonotype was counted a few times. This chain joins TRBV18 and TRBJ2-3; D possibly matches TRBD1 or TRBD2 (5 bases each). The V and J ends lost 6 bases and 2 bases respectively, with 18 bases between them. This CDR3 is 16 amino acids long. The germline V gene encodes CDR1 KGHSH and CDR2 LQKENI. The CDR3 spells CASSEDWGPTTDTQYF. CDR3 bases: TGTGCCAGCTCCGAGGATTGGGGACCTACCACAGATACGCAGTATTTT. The full variable domain, with the rest looked up from reference TRBV18 and TRBJ2-3, is NAGVMQNPRHLVRRRGQEARLRCSPMKGHSHVYWYRQLPEEGLKFMVYLQKENIIDESGMPKERFSAEFPKEGPSILRIQQVVRGDSAAYFCASSEDWGPTTDTQYFGPGTRLTVL.

This clonotype was seen more than once but under ten times. The chain carries TRBV4-3 and TRBJ2-1; 7 positions agree with TRBD2. Germline trimming cut 1 base from V and 4 bases from J; bases unmatched to any gene: 4. Germline CDR1 is LGHNA and CDR2 is YSLEER. There are 15 residues in the CDR3. Written as DNA, the CDR3 is TGCGCCAGCAGCCAAGGGGGGGGAGTTTACAATGAGCAGTTCTTC. It specifies CASSQGGGVYNEQFF.